These T cell receptor beta chains were read from a single sample in a study of long-term antiretroviral therapy in people with HIV. Sequencing used immunoSEQ multiplex PCR; TCRdb keeps in-frame clones, though not all of them. The sample lists roughly 18,000 clones, 91% occurring once. This sample comprised unsorted PBMCs, obtained 3 years after starting antiretroviral therapy. The receptors shown here come from a man aged 50-60 years with HIV. Each CDR3 is given with its conserved first and last residue. D genes are given only for firm matches.

V	D	J	CDR3	DNA
TRBV10-3	NA	TRBJ2-3	CAISGLSVADTQYF	TGTGCCATCAGTGGCCTATCTGTAGCGGATACGCAGTATTTT
TRBV6-1	NA	TRBJ1-2	CASSVLFRGYTF	TGTGCCAGCAGTGTCCTGTTTAGAGGCTACACCTTC
TRBV28	NA	TRBJ2-3	CASSLLGGSSSTDTQYF	TGTGCCAGCAGTTTATTGGGCGGATCCTCTAGCACAGATACGCAGTATTTT
TRBV9	TRBD2	TRBJ2-1	CASSRASGVNEQFF	TGTGCCAGCAGCCGGGCTAGCGGGGTCAATGAGCAGTTCTTC
TRBV20-1	NA	TRBJ1-1	CSGGEAFF	TGCAGTGGGGGGGAAGCTTTCTTT
TRBV10-3	NA	TRBJ1-1	CAISVMNTEAFF	TGTGCCATCAGTGTAATGAACACTGAAGCTTTCTTT
TRBV2	NA	TRBJ2-3	CASSDPGTLSTDTQYF	TGTGCCAGCAGTGACCCCGGGACACTTAGCACAGATACGCAGTATTTT
TRBV6-5	NA	TRBJ2-4	CASSYGPLAKNIQYF	TGTGCCAGCAGTTACGGTCCCTTAGCCAAAAACATTCAGTACTTC
TRBV4-3	NA	TRBJ2-1	CASSQGRGAENEQFF	TGCGCCAGCAGCCAAGGAAGGGGGGCGGAGAATGAGCAGTTCTTC
TRBV27	NA	TRBJ2-7	CASSRGDGSWTEQYF	TGTGCCAGCAGTCGCGGGGACGGGTCATGGACCGAGCAGTACTTC